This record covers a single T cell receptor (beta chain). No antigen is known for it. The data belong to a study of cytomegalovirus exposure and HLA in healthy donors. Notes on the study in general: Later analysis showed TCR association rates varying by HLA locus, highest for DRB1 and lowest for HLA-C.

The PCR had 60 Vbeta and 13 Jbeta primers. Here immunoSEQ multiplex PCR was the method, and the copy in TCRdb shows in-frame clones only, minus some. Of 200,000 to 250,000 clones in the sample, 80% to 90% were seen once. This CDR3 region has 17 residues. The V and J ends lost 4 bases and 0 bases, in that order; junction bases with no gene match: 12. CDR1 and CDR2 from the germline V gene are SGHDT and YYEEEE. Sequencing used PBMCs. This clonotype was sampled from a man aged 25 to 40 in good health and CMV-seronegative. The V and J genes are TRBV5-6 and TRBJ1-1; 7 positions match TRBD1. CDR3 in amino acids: CASSETGTAILNTEAFF. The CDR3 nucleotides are TGTGCCAGCAGCGAGACCGGGACAGCTATACTGAACACTGAAGCTTTCTTT.